This T cell receptor (beta chain) was obtained from a study of shared clonotypes between healthy human individuals. Findings and limits, study-wide: Naive subsets typically showed greater estimated richness than memory subsets.

Naive CD8 cells were CD45RO-negative, positively selected for CCR7, excluding terminally differentiated effector memory CD45RA+ cells. Study donors comprised healthy, HIV-negative adults devoid of recent acute infection or vaccination. CDR3 length: 13 amino acids. The V end was cut by 2 bases, the J end by 9 bases, with 12 bases between. CDR1 is SGDLS, CDR2 YYNGEE, per germline. Sorted subsets were amplified in replicate PCRs using 200 to 250 ng DNA, approximately 30,000 T cell genomes. In the authors' workflow: ImmunoSEQ supplied junction-only sequences lacking quality scores, so filtering was different. This table comes from immunoSEQ multiplex PCR, and its TCRdb copy is limited to in-frame clones, with some not included. From that table come the V and J calls and clone size; the DNA was used to work out D and trimming. The sample yields about 2.1 million clones, about 93% seen once. As concerns this clone: Antigen: not known.

This chain joins TRBV9 and TRBJ2-1; D is ambiguous. The origin of this receptor is a man aged 18 to 35 in good health. Some clones in this sample may be carry-over from other donors' samples. The sample taken for sequencing was naive CD8+ T cells from PBMCs. CDR3 residues: CASSVRRSGEQFF. As DNA, the CDR3 is TGTGCCAGCAGCGTCAGGAGATCTGGTGAGCAGTTCTTC.